These 7 T cell receptor beta chains share one sample of origin, sequenced in a study of blood T cells in healthy people across ages. The use of a sample-barcoded 5' primer and a J-beta primer mix characterized a second PCR of roughly 7 to 11 cycles. TCRdb itself ran the 5' RACE reads through MiXCR, one entry per CDR3 protein. This sample carries around 1.5 million distinct CDR3 sequences, around two fifths of them seen once, and the ten largest clones take under 8%. What was sequenced was blood. The receptor source for this set is a woman in her late teens or twenties in good health.

The chain couples TRBV4-3 to TRBJ2-3; perhaps D is TRBD1 or TRBD2 (5 bases each). Trimming shortened V by 4 bases and J by 1 base, and 15 bases separated the two germline ends. Germline V gene lookup returns CDR1 LGHNA and CDR2 YSLEER. CDR3 length equals 16 residues. In nucleotides, the CDR3 is TGCGCCAGCAGCCGGGGGAGTAACACCCGCACAGATACGCAGTATTTT. Amino acid sequence: CASSRGSNTRTDTQYF.

V and J are TRBV2 and TRBJ1-2, with a weak D call TRBD1 (6 bases). Germline-derived CDR1 and CDR2 are SNHLY and FYNNEI. V gave up 7 bases and J gave up 6 bases, with 12 bases separating them. CDR3 size: 12 residues. The CDR3 DNA sequence: TGTGCCAGCACCGAGGGGGGGCATGGCTACACCTTC. Translated, it gives CASTEGGHGYTF.

This clonotype was recorded many times. The chain couples TRBV7-9 to TRBJ2-7, with D possibly being TRBD1 or TRBD2 (6 bases each). Germline CDR1 and CDR2: SEHNR and FQNEAQ (reference sequence). V dropped 2 bases and J dropped 1 base, with 12 bases sitting between them. This CDR3 contains 15 residues. The CDR3 DNA is TGTGCCAGCAGCTTATCCGGGGGCGGATCCTACGAGCAGTACTTC. This translates into CASSLSGGGSYEQYF. The entire variable domain, with the rest obtained from reference TRBV7-9 and TRBJ2-7, is as follows: DTGVSQNPRHKITKRGQNVTFRCDPISEHNRLYWYRQTLGQGPEFLTYFQNEAQLEKSRLLSDRFSAERPKGSFSTLEIQRTEQGDSAMYLCASSLSGGGSYEQYFGPGTRLTVT.

The chain has TRBV10-3 and TRBJ2-3; either TRBD1 or TRBD2 may fit D (5 bases each). Trimming shortened V by 4 bases and J by 1 base, and 12 bases separated the two germline ends. Germline CDR1 and CDR2: ENHRY and SYGVKD. The CDR3 totals 15 residues. This CDR3 reads CAISAPGTGTDTQYF. CDR3 nucleotide sequence: TGTGCCATCAGTGCCCCGGGGACGGGCACAGATACGCAGTATTTT.

This chain joins TRBV2 and TRBJ2-7, with D hard to call. V gave up 8 bases and J gave up 2 bases, with 16 bases separating them. CDR1 and CDR2 from the germline V gene are SNHLY and FYNNEI. CDR3 length: 14 amino acids. In DNA form, the CDR3 reads TGTGCCAGCTTAGTTTCAACGACTCCCTACGAGCAGTACTTC. Translation gives CASLVSTTPYEQYF.

The gene calls are TRBV27 and TRBJ2-5; the match to TRBD2 covers 10 bases. V was pared by 2 bases and J by 2 bases, with 11 bases of the junction left unmatched. The CDR3 has 18 residues. CDR1 is MNHEY and CDR2 is SMNVEV in the germline V gene (reference sequence). As DNA, the CDR3 is TGTGCCAGCAGTTTAAGGCTTCCTAGCGGGGGCCTACAAGAGACCCAGTACTTC. It codes for CASSLRLPSGGLQETQYF.

In its sample, this clonotype was seen a few times. V usage is TRBV5-1 and J usage is TRBJ2-1; 11 nucleotides agree with TRBD1. Germline V gives CDR1 SGHRS, CDR2 YFSETQ. The ends lost 0 bases at V and 5 bases at J; junction bases unmatched: 7. The CDR3 consists of 17 residues. CDR3 residues: CASSLGDRGRVNNEQFF. For the CDR3, the DNA is TGCGCCAGCAGCTTGGGGGACAGGGGGAGAGTAAACAATGAGCAGTTCTTC.